This TCR beta chain was sequenced for a study of PD-L1 blockade in urothelial cancer. The overall study: Males with urothelial cancer arising in the bladder constituted about 90% of the roughly 30 patients. Researchers looked at the blood 3 weeks (second dose) and 6 weeks after treatment began. Blood yielded a median of approximately 140,000 T cells per sample.

Trimming took 6 bases from V and 3 from J; bases not matched to a gene: 3. In germline, CDR1 is ENHRY, CDR2 SYGVKD. CDR3 length: 13 amino acids. The sample's time point: pretreatment peripheral blood. Pretreatment and on-treatment blood mononuclear cell samples were taken, totaling between 1 and 8 time points per patient. TCRdb's table, derived via immunoSEQ multiplex PCR, lists solely in-frame clones and lacks some. The table shows around 130,000 clones, with 70% to 85% occurring only once. This sequence joins TRBV10-3 and TRBJ1-1, with TRBD1 matching over 8 bases. This receptor was obtained from a man over 45 with urothelial cancer. Here the sequenced sample was PBMCs, taken around atezolizumab (anti-PD-L1) treatment. DNA of the CDR3: TGTGCCATCAGCCAGGGGGCGGACACTGAAGCTTTCTTT. Amino acids: CAISQGADTEAFF.